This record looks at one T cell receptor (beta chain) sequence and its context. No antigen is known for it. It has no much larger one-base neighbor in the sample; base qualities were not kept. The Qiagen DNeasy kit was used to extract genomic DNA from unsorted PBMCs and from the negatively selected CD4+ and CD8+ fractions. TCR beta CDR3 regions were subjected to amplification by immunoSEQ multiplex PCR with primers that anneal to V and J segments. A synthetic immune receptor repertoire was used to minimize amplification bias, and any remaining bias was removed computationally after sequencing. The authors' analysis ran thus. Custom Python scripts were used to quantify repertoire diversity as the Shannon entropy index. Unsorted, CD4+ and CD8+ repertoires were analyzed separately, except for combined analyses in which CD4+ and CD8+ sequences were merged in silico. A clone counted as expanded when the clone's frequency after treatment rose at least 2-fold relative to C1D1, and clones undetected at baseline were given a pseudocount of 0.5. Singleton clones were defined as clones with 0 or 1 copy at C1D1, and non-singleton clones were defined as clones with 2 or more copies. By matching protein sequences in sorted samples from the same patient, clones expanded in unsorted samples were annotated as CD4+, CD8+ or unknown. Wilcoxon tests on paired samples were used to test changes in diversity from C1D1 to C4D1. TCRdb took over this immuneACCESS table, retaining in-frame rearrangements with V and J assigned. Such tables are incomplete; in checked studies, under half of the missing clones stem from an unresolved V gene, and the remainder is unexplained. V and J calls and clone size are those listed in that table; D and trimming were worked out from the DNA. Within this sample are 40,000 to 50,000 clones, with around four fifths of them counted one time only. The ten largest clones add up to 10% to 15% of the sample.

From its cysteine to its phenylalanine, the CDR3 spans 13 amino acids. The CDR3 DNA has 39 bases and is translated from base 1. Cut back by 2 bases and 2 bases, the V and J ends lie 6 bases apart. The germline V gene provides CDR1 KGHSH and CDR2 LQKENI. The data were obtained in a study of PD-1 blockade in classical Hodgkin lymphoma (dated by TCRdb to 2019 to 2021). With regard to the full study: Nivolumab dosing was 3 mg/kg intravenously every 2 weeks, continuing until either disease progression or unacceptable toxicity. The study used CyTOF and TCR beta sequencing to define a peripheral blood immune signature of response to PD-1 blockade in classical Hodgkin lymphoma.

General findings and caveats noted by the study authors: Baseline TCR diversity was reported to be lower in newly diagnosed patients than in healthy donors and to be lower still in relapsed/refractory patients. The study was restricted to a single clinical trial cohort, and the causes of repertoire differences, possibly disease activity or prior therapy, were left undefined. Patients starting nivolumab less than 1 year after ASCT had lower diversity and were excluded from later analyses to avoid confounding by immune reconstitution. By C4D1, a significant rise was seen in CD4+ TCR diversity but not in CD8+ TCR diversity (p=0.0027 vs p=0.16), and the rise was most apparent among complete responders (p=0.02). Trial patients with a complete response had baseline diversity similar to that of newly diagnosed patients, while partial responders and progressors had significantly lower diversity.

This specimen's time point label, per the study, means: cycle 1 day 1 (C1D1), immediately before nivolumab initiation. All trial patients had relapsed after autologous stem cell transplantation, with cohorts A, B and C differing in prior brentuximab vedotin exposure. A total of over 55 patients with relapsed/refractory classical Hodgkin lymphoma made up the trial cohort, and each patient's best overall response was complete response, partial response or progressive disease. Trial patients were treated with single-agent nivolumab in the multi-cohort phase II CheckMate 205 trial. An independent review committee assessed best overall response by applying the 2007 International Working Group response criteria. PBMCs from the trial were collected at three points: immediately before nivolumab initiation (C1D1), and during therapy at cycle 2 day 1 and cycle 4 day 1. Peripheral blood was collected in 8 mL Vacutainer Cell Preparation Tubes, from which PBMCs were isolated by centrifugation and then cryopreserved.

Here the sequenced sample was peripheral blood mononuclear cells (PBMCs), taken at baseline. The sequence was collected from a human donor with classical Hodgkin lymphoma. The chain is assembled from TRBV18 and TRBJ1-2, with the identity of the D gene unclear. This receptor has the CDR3 CASSPEGNYGYTF. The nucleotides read TGTGCCAGCTCACCAGAGGGAAACTATGGCTACACCTTC.